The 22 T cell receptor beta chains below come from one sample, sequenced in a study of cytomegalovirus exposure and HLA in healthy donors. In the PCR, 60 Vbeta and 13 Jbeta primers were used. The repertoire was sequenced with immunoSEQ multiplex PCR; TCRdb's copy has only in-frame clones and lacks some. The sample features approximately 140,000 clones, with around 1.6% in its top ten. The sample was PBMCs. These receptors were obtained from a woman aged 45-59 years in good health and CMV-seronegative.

CDR3 amino acids: CASRGSYPSPLHF. In DNA form, the CDR3 reads TGTGCCAGCAGGGGGAGTTACCCCTCACCCCTCCACTTT. V usage is TRBV28 and J usage is TRBJ1-6; D gene unclear. Germline-derived CDR1 and CDR2 are MDHEN and SYDVKM. Trimming left V 6 bases short and J 10 bases short, with 13 bases between. The CDR3 totals 13 residues.

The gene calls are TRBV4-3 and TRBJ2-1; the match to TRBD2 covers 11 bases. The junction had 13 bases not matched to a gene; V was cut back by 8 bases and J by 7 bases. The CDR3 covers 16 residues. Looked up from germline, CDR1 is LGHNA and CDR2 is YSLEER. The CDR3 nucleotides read TGCGCCAGCTGTCCCCGAACTAGCGGGAGTGGGAATGAGCAGTTCTTC. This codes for CASCPRTSGSGNEQFF.

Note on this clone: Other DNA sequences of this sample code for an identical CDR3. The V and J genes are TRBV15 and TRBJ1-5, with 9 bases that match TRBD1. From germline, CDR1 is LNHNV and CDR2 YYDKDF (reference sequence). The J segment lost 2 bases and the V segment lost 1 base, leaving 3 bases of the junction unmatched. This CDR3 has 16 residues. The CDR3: CATSRGDRVGNQPQHF. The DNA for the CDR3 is TGTGCCACCAGCAGAGGGGACAGGGTCGGCAATCAGCCCCAGCATTTT.

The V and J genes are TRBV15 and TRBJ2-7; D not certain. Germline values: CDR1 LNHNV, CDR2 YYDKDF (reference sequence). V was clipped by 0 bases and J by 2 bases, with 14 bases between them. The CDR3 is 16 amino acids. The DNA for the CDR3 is TGTGCCACCAGCAGAGATTTGTCAGGCGCTACCTACGAGCAGTACTTC. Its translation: CATSRDLSGATYEQYF. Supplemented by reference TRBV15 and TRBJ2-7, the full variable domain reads DAMVIQNPRYQVTQFGKPVTLSCSQTLNHNVMYWYQQKSSQAPKLLFHYYDKDFNNEADTPDNFQSRRPNTSFCFLDIRSPGLGDTAMYLCATSRDLSGATYEQYFGPGTRLTVT.

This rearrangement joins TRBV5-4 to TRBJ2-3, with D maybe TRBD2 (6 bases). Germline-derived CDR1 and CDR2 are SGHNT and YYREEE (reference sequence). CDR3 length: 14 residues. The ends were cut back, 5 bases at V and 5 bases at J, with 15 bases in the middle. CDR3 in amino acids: CASRNDMEGDTQYF. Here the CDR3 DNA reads TGTGCCAGCAGGAACGACATGGAGGGAGATACGCAGTATTTT.

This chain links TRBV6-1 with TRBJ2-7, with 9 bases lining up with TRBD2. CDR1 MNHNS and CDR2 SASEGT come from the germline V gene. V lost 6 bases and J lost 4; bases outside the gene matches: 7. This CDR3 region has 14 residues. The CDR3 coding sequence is TGTGCCAGCAGGAGACTAGCGGTCCTTTACGAGCAGTACTTC. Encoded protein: CASRRLAVLYEQYF.

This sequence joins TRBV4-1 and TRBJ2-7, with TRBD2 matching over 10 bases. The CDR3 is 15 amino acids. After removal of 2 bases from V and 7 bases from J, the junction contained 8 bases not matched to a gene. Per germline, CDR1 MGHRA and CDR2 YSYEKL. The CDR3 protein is CASSQPAGGSREQYF. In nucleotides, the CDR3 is TGCGCCAGCAGCCAACCAGCGGGAGGGTCGCGGGAGCAGTACTTC.

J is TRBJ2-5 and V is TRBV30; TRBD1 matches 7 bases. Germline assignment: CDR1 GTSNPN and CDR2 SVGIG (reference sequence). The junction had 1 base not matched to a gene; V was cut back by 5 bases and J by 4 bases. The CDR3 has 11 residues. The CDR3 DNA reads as TGTGCCTGGGGACAGGCAGAGACCCAGTACTTC. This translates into CAWGQAETQYF.

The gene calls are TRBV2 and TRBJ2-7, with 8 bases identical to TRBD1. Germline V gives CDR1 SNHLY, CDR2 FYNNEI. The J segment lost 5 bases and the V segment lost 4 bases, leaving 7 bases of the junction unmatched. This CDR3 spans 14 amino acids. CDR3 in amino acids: CASSGWQGADEQYF. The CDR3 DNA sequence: TGTGCCAGCAGTGGATGGCAGGGGGCTGACGAGCAGTACTTC.

The CDR3 region is CASSLTVYGYTF. In DNA, the CDR3 is TGTGCCAGCAGTTTAACTGTCTATGGCTACACCTTC. V and J are TRBV28 and TRBJ1-2; D unresolved. V lost 2 bases and J lost 4, with 5 bases in between. Germline values: CDR1 MDHEN, CDR2 SYDVKM. The CDR3 runs 12 residues.

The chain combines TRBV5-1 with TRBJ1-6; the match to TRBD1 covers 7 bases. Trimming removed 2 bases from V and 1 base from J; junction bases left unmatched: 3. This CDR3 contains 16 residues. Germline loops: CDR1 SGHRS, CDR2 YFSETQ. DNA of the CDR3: TGCGCCAGCAGCTTCCAGGGGGGATCCTATAATTCACCCCTCCACTTT. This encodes CASSFQGGSYNSPLHF. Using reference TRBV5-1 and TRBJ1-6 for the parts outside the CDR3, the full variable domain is KAGVTQTPRYLIKTRGQQVTLSCSPISGHRSVSWYQQTPGQGLQFLFEYFSETQRNKGNFPGRFSGRQFSNSRSEMNVSTLELGDSALYLCASSFQGGSYNSPLHFGNGTRLTVT.

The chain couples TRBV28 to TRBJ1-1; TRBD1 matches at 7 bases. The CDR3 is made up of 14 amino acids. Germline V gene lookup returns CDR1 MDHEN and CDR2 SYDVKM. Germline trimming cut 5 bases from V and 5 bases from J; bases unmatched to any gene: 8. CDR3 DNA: TGTGCCAGCAGTACCTCAGGGGGAAGGACTGAAGCTTTCTTT. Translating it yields CASSTSGGRTEAFF.

Here the CDR3 DNA reads TGCGCCAGCAGTAGCGGGGACGGTGACCATAATTCACCCCTCCACTTT. This sequence encodes CASSSGDGDHNSPLHF. The V gene is TRBV5-1, the J gene TRBJ1-6; D possibly corresponds to TRBD1 (5 bases). CDR3 size: 16 residues. Germline CDR1 and CDR2: SGHRS and YFSETQ. V was pared by 5 bases and J by 5 bases, with 17 bases between.

CDR3 coding DNA: TGTGCCAGCAGCCCGGGGAGAGGGAAGTCCTACGAGCAGTACTTC. Translating gives CASSPGRGKSYEQYF. The chain employs TRBV7-9 and TRBJ2-7; TRBD2 is a possible D gene (5 bases). V dropped 5 bases and J dropped 1 base, with 15 bases sitting between them. In germline, CDR1 is SEHNR, CDR2 FQNEAQ (reference sequence). CDR3 length equals 15 residues.

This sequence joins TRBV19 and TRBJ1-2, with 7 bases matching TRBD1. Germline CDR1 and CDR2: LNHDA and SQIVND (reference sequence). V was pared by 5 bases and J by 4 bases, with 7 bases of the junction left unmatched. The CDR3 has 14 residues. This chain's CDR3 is CASSGSTGPYGYTF. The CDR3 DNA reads TGTGCCAGTAGTGGTTCGACAGGGCCCTATGGCTACACCTTC.

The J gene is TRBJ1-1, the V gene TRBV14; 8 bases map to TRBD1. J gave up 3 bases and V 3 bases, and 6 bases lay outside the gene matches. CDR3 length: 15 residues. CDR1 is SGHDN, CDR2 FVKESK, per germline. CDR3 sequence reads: CASSQIGQGHTEAFF. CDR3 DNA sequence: TGTGCCAGCAGCCAGATTGGACAGGGACACACTGAAGCTTTCTTT. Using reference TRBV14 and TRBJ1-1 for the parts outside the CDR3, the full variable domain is EAGVTQFPSHSVIEKGQTVTLRCDPISGHDNLYWYRRVMGKEIKFLLHFVKESKQDESGMPNNRFLAERTGGTYSTLKVQPAELEDSGVYFCASSQIGQGHTEAFFGQGTRLTVV.

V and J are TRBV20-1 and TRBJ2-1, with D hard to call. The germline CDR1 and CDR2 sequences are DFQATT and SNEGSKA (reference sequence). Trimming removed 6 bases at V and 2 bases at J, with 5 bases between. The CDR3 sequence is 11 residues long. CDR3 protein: CSAQTYNEQFF. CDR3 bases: TGCAGTGCCCAGACCTACAATGAGCAGTTCTTC.

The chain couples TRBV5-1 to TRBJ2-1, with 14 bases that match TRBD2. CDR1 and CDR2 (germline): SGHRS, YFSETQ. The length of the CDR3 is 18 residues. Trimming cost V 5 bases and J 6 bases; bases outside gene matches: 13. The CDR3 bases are TGCGCCAGCAGTCCTTCCGGGACTAGCGGGGGAGTGGGCAATGAGCAGTTCTTC. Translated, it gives CASSPSGTSGGVGNEQFF. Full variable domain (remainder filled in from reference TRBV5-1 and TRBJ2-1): KAGVTQTPRYLIKTRGQQVTLSCSPISGHRSVSWYQQTPGQGLQFLFEYFSETQRNKGNFPGRFSGRQFSNSRSEMNVSTLELGDSALYLCASSPSGTSGGVGNEQFFGPGTRLTVL.

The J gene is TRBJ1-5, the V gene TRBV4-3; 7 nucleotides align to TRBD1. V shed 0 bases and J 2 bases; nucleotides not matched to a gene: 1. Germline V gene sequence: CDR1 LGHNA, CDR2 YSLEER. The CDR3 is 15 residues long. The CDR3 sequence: CASSQDGTGNQPQHF. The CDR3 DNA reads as TGCGCCAGCAGCCAAGACGGGACAGGCAATCAGCCCCAGCATTTT.

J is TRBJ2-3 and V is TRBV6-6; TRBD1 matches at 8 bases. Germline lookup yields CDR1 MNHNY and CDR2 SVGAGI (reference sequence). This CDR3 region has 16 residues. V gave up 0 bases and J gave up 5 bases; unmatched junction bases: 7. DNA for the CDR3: TGTGCCAGCAGTTACTCTTCGGACAGGGCGATAGATACGCAGTATTTT. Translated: CASSYSSDRAIDTQYF.

Written as DNA, the CDR3 is TGTGCCAGCAGCTTGGGGATCAGGGACAACGAGCAGTACTTC. Translation: CASSLGIRDNEQYF. This sequence joins TRBV5-6 and TRBJ2-7, with D perhaps TRBD1 (6 bases). The CDR3 runs 14 residues. Trimming left V 0 bases short and J 5 bases short, with 12 bases between. Germline V lookup: CDR1 SGHDT, CDR2 YYEEEE.

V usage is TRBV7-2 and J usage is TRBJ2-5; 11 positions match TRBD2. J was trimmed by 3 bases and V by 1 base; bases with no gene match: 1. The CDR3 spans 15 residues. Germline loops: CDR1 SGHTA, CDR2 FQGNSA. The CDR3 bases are TGTGCCAGCAGCTTAGTGGGACTAGCGGAAGAGACCCAGTACTTC. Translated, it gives CASSLVGLAEETQYF.